This note documents a single TCR beta chain sequence. The length of the CDR3 is 15 residues. Germline CDR1 and CDR2: MNHEY and SVGAGI. Trimming removed 6 bases from V and 0 bases from J, with 9 bases in between. The entry originates in a study of T cell changes during pregnancy in multiple sclerosis. Assay: immunoSEQ multiplex PCR; the TCRdb copy retains only in-frame clones and omits some. The sample includes around 100,000 clones, just over 90% of them seen just once. This clonotype originated in a female donor with multiple sclerosis, enrolled in a pregnancy study. The sequencing here drew on peripheral blood, taken after pregnancy. J is TRBJ2-6 and V is TRBV6-5; D not certain. CDR3 in amino acids: CASSTSISGANVLTF. CDR3 nucleotide sequence: TGTGCCAGCAGCACTTCGATCTCTGGGGCCAACGTCCTGACTTTC.